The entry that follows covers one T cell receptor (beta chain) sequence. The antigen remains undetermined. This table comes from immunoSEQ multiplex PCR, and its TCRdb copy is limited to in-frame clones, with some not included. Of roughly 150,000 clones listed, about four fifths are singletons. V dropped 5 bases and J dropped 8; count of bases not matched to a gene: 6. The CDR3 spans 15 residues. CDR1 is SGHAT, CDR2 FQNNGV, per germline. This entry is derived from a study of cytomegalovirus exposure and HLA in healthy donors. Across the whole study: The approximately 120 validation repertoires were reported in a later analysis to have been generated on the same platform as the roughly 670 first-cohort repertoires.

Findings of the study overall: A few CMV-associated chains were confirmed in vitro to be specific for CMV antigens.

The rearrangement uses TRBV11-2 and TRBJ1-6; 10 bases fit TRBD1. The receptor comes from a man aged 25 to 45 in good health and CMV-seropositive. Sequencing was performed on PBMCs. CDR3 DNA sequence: TGTGCCAGCAGCCAACCGGGACAGGGGTATTCACCCCTCCACTTT. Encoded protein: CASSQPGQGYSPLHF.